These T cell receptor beta chains were read from a single sample in a study of blood T cell repertoires in COVID-19. The data were produced by immunoSEQ multiplex PCR, yet TCRdb's version contains in-frame clones alone and is incomplete. The top ten clones hold roughly 21% of a sample with some 180,000 clones, about 85% of them seen once. The specimen sequenced was peripheral blood. These receptors were obtained from a man aged 55 to 70 with active or convalescent COVID-19. Both conserved end residues are part of each CDR3. The order of the fields is V gene, clone size, J gene, D gene, CDR3 DNA, CDR3 protein. A D gene is named only where the DNA matches it firmly. Not all rows give a size; the values are once, few, many and, for expanded clones, a class.

>TRBV6-1|-|TRBJ1-6|-
TGTGCCAGCAGTGAAGCCGTAGAGGGTAATTCACCCCTCCACTTT
CASSEAVEGNSPLHF
>TRBV11-2|-|TRBJ2-7|-
TGTGCCAGCAGCTTGGGCAAGGGTAGCGGAACCTACGAGCAGTACTTC
CASSLGKGSGTYEQYF
>TRBV9|-|TRBJ1-3|-
TGTGCCAGCAGCGTAGATTCTTACTCTGGAAACACCATATATTTT
CASSVDSYSGNTIYF
>TRBV4-2|-|TRBJ1-5|TRBD1
TGTGCCAGCAGCCAAGCTGGGACAGGGCTCTTTCAGCCCCAGCATTTT
CASSQAGTGLFQPQHF
>TRBV27|-|TRBJ2-7|TRBD1
TGTGCCAGCAGTCCCCGAGACCCGACAGGGTTCTACGAGCAGTACTTC
CASSPRDPTGFYEQYF
>TRBV6-1|-|TRBJ1-3|-
TGTGCCAGCAGTGAAGCGCATGGCGGGTCCTCTGGAAACACCATATATTTT
CASSEAHGGSSGNTIYF
>TRBV10-3|-|TRBJ1-2|-
TGTGCCATCAGGCAGGCGATTGGTGACTACACCTTC
CAIRQAIGDYTF
>TRBV15|-|TRBJ1-1|-
TGTGCCACCAGCAGAGATAGGGCCGCCAGGGCGAACACTGAAGCTTTCTTT
CATSRDRAARANTEAFF
>TRBV19|-|TRBJ1-1|TRBD1
TGTGCCAGTAGTGGGGGGACAGGCTATCGGGATCCTGAAGCTTTCTTT
CASSGGTGYRDPEAFF
>TRBV24-1|-|TRBJ2-5|TRBD1
TGTGCCACCAGTGACCCCTGGCCAGGGGGGACCCAGTACTTC
CATSDPWPGGTQYF
>TRBV7-9|-|TRBJ1-2|TRBD1
TGTGCCAGCAGCACGGAAGGACAGGGAGAAGGCTACACCTTC
CASSTEGQGEGYTF
>TRBV6-5|-|TRBJ2-3|-
TGTGCCAGCAGTTACGGCAGCAGGGATACGCAGTATTTT
CASSYGSRDTQYF
>TRBV19|-|TRBJ1-1|-
TGTGCCAGTAGTATAGATTCAGGGATGAACACTGAAGCTTTCTTT
CASSIDSGMNTEAFF
>TRBV5-1|-|TRBJ1-1|-
TGCGCCAGCAGGGCCGAGGGCGGGAACACTGAAGCTTTCTTT
CASRAEGGNTEAFF
>TRBV5-1|-|TRBJ1-1|-
TGCGCCAGCAGGGCCAGGTCCATGAACACTGAAGCTTTCTTT
CASRARSMNTEAFF
>TRBV7-8|-|TRBJ1-4|TRBD1
TGTGCCAGCAGCTTAATGGCAGGGGGCAGTGCTAATGAAAAACTGTTTTTT
CASSLMAGGSANEKLFF
>TRBV18|-|TRBJ2-6|-
TGTGCCAGCTCAGACCGGACAGCTTCCACCTCTGGGGCCAACGTCCTGACTTTC
CASSDRTASTSGANVLTF
>TRBV9|-|TRBJ2-3|-
TGTGCCAGCAGCCTTCAGATGTCGGATACGCAGTATTTT
CASSLQMSDTQYF
>TRBV7-7|-|TRBJ2-5|TRBD2
TGTGCCAGCAGCGGGGGGGTGGGGTCCGCGTTGGAGACCCAGTACTTC
CASSGGVGSALETQYF
>TRBV2|-|TRBJ1-6|-
TGTGCCAGCAGTTCAGGCTTTAATTCACCCCTCCACTTT
CASSSGFNSPLHF
>TRBV5-1|-|TRBJ2-2|TRBD1
TGCGCCAGCAGCCCCTCCACAGGGGCGGGGAACACCGGGGAGCTGTTTTTT
CASSPSTGAGNTGELFF
>TRBV5-6|-|TRBJ2-4|TRBD1
TGTGCCAGCAGCCCCCCCCCGGGACAGGGTCGCTCGGCCAAAAACATTCAGTACTTC
CASSPPPGQGRSAKNIQYF
>TRBV11-2|-|TRBJ1-4|-
TGTGCCAGTAAGCGGGGCCAGGGGACTTCAACTAATGAAAAACTGTTTTTT
CASKRGQGTSTNEKLFF
>TRBV10-2|-|TRBJ1-2|-
TGCGCCAGCAGTGAAGGGGCGAGATATGGCTACACCTTC
CASSEGARYGYTF
>TRBV24-1|-|TRBJ1-5|TRBD1
TGTGCCACCAGTGATGGCGGGACAGGGGGCGGGCAGCCCCAGCATTTT
CATSDGGTGGGQPQHF
>TRBV9|-|TRBJ2-1|TRBD2
TGTGCCAGCAGCCCCCGGACTAGCGGGGGAAATGAGCAGTTCTTC
CASSPRTSGGNEQFF
>TRBV20-1|-|TRBJ1-2|TRBD1
TGCAGTGCTAGTGCTGAGACAGGGGGCGAGGACTATGGCTACACCTTC
CSASAETGGEDYGYTF
>TRBV19|-|TRBJ1-6|-
TGTGCCAGTAGTCTCCAAGGAGGACGGCTCTCCTATAATTCACCCCTCCACTTT
CASSLQGGRLSYNSPLHF
>TRBV10-3|-|TRBJ2-1|-
TGTGCCATCAGTGAAAAGGGCGGGCCGAATGAGCAGTTCTTC
CAISEKGGPNEQFF
>TRBV5-1|few|TRBJ1-4|TRBD1
TGCGCCAGCAGCCGGGACAGGGGGTCGGAAAAACTGTTTTTT
CASSRDRGSEKLFF
>TRBV5-1|-|TRBJ1-4|-
TGCGCCAGCAGCTTTGGGCAGGATGAAAAACTGTTTTTT
CASSFGQDEKLFF
>TRBV3-1/TRBV3-2|-|TRBJ1-2|-
TGTGCCAGCAGCCAGGAGGGGAGCTATGGCTACACCTTC
CASSQEGSYGYTF
>TRBV3-1/TRBV3-2|-|TRBJ1-6|-
TGTGCCAGCAGCCAAGTAGGGGTAGGCTCACCCCTCCACTTT
CASSQVGVGSPLHF
>TRBV9|-|TRBJ1-2|-
TGTGCCAGCAGCGTGGGCACACAGGGTTATGGCTACACCTTC
CASSVGTQGYGYTF
>TRBV27|-|TRBJ2-7|-
TGTGCCAGCAGTTTCCGAGACAACCACTACGAGCAGTACTTC
CASSFRDNHYEQYF
>TRBV18|-|TRBJ1-5|-
TGTGCCAGCTCACGGTCGGTCGGCAATCAGCCCCAGCATTTT
CASSRSVGNQPQHF
>TRBV5-1|-|TRBJ2-5|TRBD2
TGCGCCAGCAGCTTGTCGGCTAGCGGGGGCCAAGAGACCCAGTACTTC
CASSLSASGGQETQYF
>TRBV2|-|TRBJ2-5|-
TGTGCCAGTACCCGCCAGGGGCCTCAAGAGACCCAGTACTTC
CASTRQGPQETQYF
>TRBV19|-|TRBJ1-1|TRBD1
TGTGCCAGTAGTGCTGGACAGGGGGTAGGCACTGAAGCTTTCTTT
CASSAGQGVGTEAFF
>TRBV4-1|-|TRBJ2-3|-
TGCGCCAGCAGCCAAGATCCGGGTACACCAGTCACAGATACGCAGTATTTT
CASSQDPGTPVTDTQYF